These 21 T cell receptor beta chains came from one sample sequenced in a study of T cell responses to AZD1222 COVID-19 vaccine. Using immunoSEQ multiplex PCR, the repertoire was profiled, and TCRdb retains in-frame clones only, with some absent. Among 120,000 to 150,000 clones listed, roughly four fifths were seen once. This sample comprised peripheral blood, obtained on day 0 of MenACWY control vaccination. These receptors all come from an adult in good health.

V usage is TRBV5-1 and J usage is TRBJ1-4; 9 bases agree with TRBD1. This CDR3 comprises 16 residues. The V gene's germline CDR1 is SGHRS and CDR2 YFSETQ. Trimming removed 4 bases from V and 7 bases from J; junction bases left unmatched: 11. For the CDR3, the DNA is TGCGCCAGCAGCGCTTTAGCGACAGGGGGTGGTGAAAAACTGTTTTTT. Its translation is CASSALATGGGEKLFF.

The rearrangement links TRBV7-2 to TRBJ1-1; D remains unclear. Germline assignment: CDR1 SGHTA and CDR2 FQGNSA. The CDR3 is 14 amino acids. Between the trimmed V and J ends, which lost 3 bases and 4 bases, there was a span of 12 bases. CDR3 sequence reads: CASSFTGPGTEAFF. CDR3 DNA: TGTGCCAGCAGCTTTACTGGCCCGGGCACTGAAGCTTTCTTT.

V is TRBV6-6 and J is TRBJ2-3; D is ambiguous. V lost 0 bases to trimming and J lost 5 bases, with 6 bases between them. This CDR3 contains 13 residues. CDR1 MNHNY and CDR2 SVGAGI come from the germline V gene (reference sequence). The chain's CDR3 is CASSYSTGDTQYF. Written as DNA, the CDR3 is TGTGCCAGCAGTTACTCGACTGGAGATACGCAGTATTTT.

The chain links TRBV6-5 to TRBJ1-5, with D hard to call. Germline assignment: CDR1 MNHEY and CDR2 SVGAGI. Trimming took off 2 bases at V and 0 bases at J, with 5 bases between the two ends. This CDR3 contains 14 residues. The CDR3 region has the DNA TGTGCCAGCAGTTACGAGTCTAGCAATCAGCCCCAGCATTTT. This translates into CASSYESSNQPQHF.

The chain combines TRBV9 with TRBJ2-1, with D possibly called TRBD1 or TRBD2 (6 bases each). Germline CDR1 reads SGDLS; CDR2 reads YYNGEE. V lost 3 bases to trimming and J lost 2 bases, with 18 bases between them. The CDR3 runs 17 residues. CDR3 in amino acids: CASSAPVGGGTYNEQFF. The CDR3 nucleotides are TGTGCCAGCAGCGCACCGGTGGGGGGCGGGACCTACAATGAGCAGTTCTTC.

The chain carries TRBV6-6 and TRBJ1-5; D is undetermined. The CDR3 extends over 13 amino acids. CDR1 is MNHNY, CDR2 SVGAGI, per germline (reference sequence). Trimming took off 0 bases at V and 7 bases at J, with 7 bases between the two ends. In nucleotides, the CDR3 is TGTGCCAGCAGTTACTCAGAGGCGCAGCCCCAGCATTTT. Its translation: CASSYSEAQPQHF.

This clone has a single count. The J gene is TRBJ1-5, the V gene TRBV6-5; 7 positions agree with TRBD1. The trim removed 7 bases at V and 4 bases at J, leaving 7 bases unmatched. In germline, CDR1 is MNHEY, CDR2 SVGAGI. This CDR3 is built from 14 residues. In DNA form, the CDR3 reads TGTGCCAGCAATACAGGGGCGGGGAATCAGCCCCAGCATTTT. This codes for CASNTGAGNQPQHF.

V usage is TRBV10-1 and J usage is TRBJ2-1; D not resolved. V shed 4 bases and J shed 0 bases, with 4 bases lying between them. The CDR3 runs to 13 residues. Germline lookup yields CDR1 WNHNN and CDR2 SYGVQD (reference sequence). CDR3 in amino acids: CASSASSYNEQFF. The CDR3 DNA follows: TGCGCCAGCAGTGCTAGCTCCTACAATGAGCAGTTCTTC.

This clone was detected only a few times. The rearrangement joins TRBV3-1 (or the pseudogene TRBV3-2) to TRBJ1-4; D is ambiguous. V shed 4 bases and J shed 10 bases, with 13 bases lying between them. The CDR3 loop spans 13 amino acids. The germline gives CDR1 LGHDT, CDR2 YNNKEL (reference sequence). CDR3 sequence (DNA): TGTGCCAGCAGCCCATACTCAATCGGAAAACTGTTTTTT. Translation gives CASSPYSIGKLFF.

This clone was observed a handful of times. The V call is TRBV4-2, the J call TRBJ2-2; 7 bases line up with TRBD2. Unmatched junction bases numbered 16, after V lost 4 bases and J lost 5 bases. This CDR3 comprises 18 residues. Germline lookup yields CDR1 LGHNA and CDR2 YNFKEQ. DNA for the CDR3: TGTGCCAGCAGCCCTCTTCTTGGGGGGGATTCGGCTACCGGGGAGCTGTTTTTT. Protein: CASSPLLGGDSATGELFF.

The chain carries TRBV5-1 and TRBJ1-5; possibly TRBD1 for D (5 bases). Germline CDR1 is SGHRS and CDR2 is YFSETQ. This CDR3 spans 15 amino acids. Deletions cut 4 bases from V and 2 bases from J, with 13 bases between. In DNA, the CDR3 is TGCGCCAGCAGCGGACACAGGACTTGCAATCAGCCCCAGCATTTT. This translates into CASSGHRTCNQPQHF.

The chain is built from TRBV5-1 and TRBJ2-1; no clear D gene. CDR1 and CDR2 (germline): SGHRS, YFSETQ. V dropped 1 base and J dropped 4 bases, with 12 bases sitting between them. The CDR3 consists of 15 residues. Written as DNA, the CDR3 is TGCGCCAGCAGCTTGAGTTCAGAAACTTACAATGAGCAGTTCTTC. It codes for CASSLSSETYNEQFF.

This clone was observed a handful of times. V gene TRBV4-1 combines with J gene TRBJ1-4, with D tentatively TRBD1 (6 bases). This CDR3 spans 15 amino acids. The ends were cut back, 4 bases at V and 12 bases at J, with 21 bases in the middle. Germline CDR1 MGHRA, CDR2 YSYEKL. DNA of the CDR3: TGCGCCAGCAGCCCTAATAGGGGGGCCCCATGGGAACTGTTTTTT. It is translated as CASSPNRGAPWELFF.

This chain uses TRBV11-2 with TRBJ2-5; D tentatively reads TRBD1 or TRBD2 (5 bases each). Between the trimmed V and J ends, which lost 0 bases and 4 bases, there was a span of 15 bases. The CDR3 spans 16 residues. The V gene's germline CDR1 is SGHAT and CDR2 FQNNGV. CDR3 sequence (DNA): TGTGCCAGCAGCTTAGAGTTAATCCAGGGACGAGAGACCCAGTACTTC. Amino acid sequence: CASSLELIQGRETQYF.

This chain joins TRBV19 and TRBJ1-2; 8 nucleotides match TRBD1. CDR1 and CDR2 from the germline V gene are LNHDA and SQIVND (reference sequence). V shed 3 bases and J 3 bases; nucleotides not matched to a gene: 3. The CDR3 runs 14 residues. The chain's CDR3 is CASSIGQGYYGYTF. The CDR3, as DNA: TGTGCCAGTAGTATTGGACAGGGATACTATGGCTACACCTTC.

This chain uses TRBV7-9 with TRBJ2-1, with D tentatively TRBD2 (5 bases). This CDR3 spans 15 amino acids. The V gene's germline CDR1 is SEHNR and CDR2 FQNEAQ (reference sequence). Trimming took off 11 bases at V and 0 bases at J, with 17 bases between the two ends. The CDR3 DNA sequence: TGTGCCTGGAGCGACTTAGGGAGCTCCTACAATGAGCAGTTCTTC. It encodes CAWSDLGSSYNEQFF.

This clone was counted only a few times. The rearrangement links TRBV19 to TRBJ1-3; possible D gene TRBD1, 5 bases. The germline gives CDR1 LNHDA, CDR2 SQIVND (reference sequence). V was cut by 7 bases and J by 2 bases, with 15 bases left in between. The CDR3 extends over 15 amino acids. The DNA of the CDR3 is TGTGCCAGTAATCCCCAGGGCCTTGCTGGAAACACCATATATTTT. Translation gives CASNPQGLAGNTIYF.

The rearrangement uses TRBV12-3 or TRBV12-4 and TRBJ1-3; no definite D call. This CDR3 has 13 amino acids. Between the trimmed V and J ends, which lost 6 bases and 3 bases, there was a span of 9 bases. As DNA, the CDR3 is TGTGCCAGCAGCAGGACCCTTGGAAACACCATATATTTT. It yields the protein CASSRTLGNTIYF.

This chain connects TRBV18 to TRBJ2-2; D is uncertain. This CDR3 contains 16 residues. Trimming took off 3 bases at V and 1 base at J, with 12 bases between the two ends. Looked up from germline, CDR1 is KGHSH and CDR2 is LQKENI. Written as DNA, the CDR3 is TGTGCCAGCTCACCCCGCTCGAACAAGAACACCGGGGAGCTGTTTTTT. It translates to CASSPRSNKNTGELFF.

Only one count was recorded for this clone. The chain is built from TRBV28 and TRBJ1-1; no clear D. From germline, CDR1 is MDHEN and CDR2 SYDVKM. Trimming left V 7 bases short and J 0 bases short, with 6 bases between. This CDR3 contains 12 residues. Here the CDR3 reads CASKTVNTEAFF. CDR3 in DNA: TGTGCCAGCAAAACAGTGAACACTGAAGCTTTCTTT.

The chain employs TRBV7-2 and TRBJ1-2; possibly TRBD1 for D (6 bases). There are 17 residues in the CDR3. The V end was cut by 3 bases, the J end by 9 bases, with 26 bases between. Germline V gene data show CDR1 as SGHTA and CDR2 as FQGNSA. The chain's CDR3 is CASSLGGDIPTGVSYTF. CDR3 DNA sequence: TGTGCCAGCAGCTTGGGGGGGGACATACCGACAGGAGTGAGCTACACCTTC.